Shown below are 28 T cell receptor beta chains from a single sample sequenced in a study of blood T cell repertoires in COVID-19. The table came from immunoSEQ multiplex PCR; TCRdb's copy has only in-frame clones and leaves some out. The sample contains roughly 120,000 clones, about 93% of which appear only once. The specimen was peripheral blood. The receptors here all came from a man in his fifties or sixties with COVID-19, enrolled during active disease.

This sequence joins TRBV4-2 and TRBJ2-1, with 10 bases fitting TRBD2. V was clipped by 0 bases and J by 2 bases; unmatched bases: 1. Germline CDR1 LGHNA, CDR2 YNFKEQ. The CDR3 has 16 residues. Written as DNA, the CDR3 is TGTGCCAGCAGCCAAGATGGACTAGCGGCCTACAATGAGCAGTTCTTC. It translates to CASSQDGLAAYNEQFF.

V usage is TRBV4-2 and J usage is TRBJ2-5, with TRBD2 matching 7 bases. Germline CDR1 reads LGHNA; CDR2 reads YNFKEQ. The CDR3 totals 16 residues. The ends lost 1 base at V and 2 bases at J; junction bases unmatched: 7. Written as DNA, the CDR3 is TGTGCCAGCAGCCAAGGGGGTAGCGGGCCTCAAGAGACCCAGTACTTC. Protein: CASSQGGSGPQETQYF.

The chain joins TRBV13 to TRBJ2-5, with 11 bases lining up with TRBD1. V trimming: 5 bases; J trimming: 5 bases; junction bases outside the gene matches: 7. This CDR3 spans 15 amino acids. The V gene's germline CDR1 is PRHDT and CDR2 FYEKMQ (reference sequence). The CDR3 here is CASSLRTGGLETQYF. The CDR3 DNA follows: TGTGCCAGCAGCCTCAGGACAGGGGGCTTGGAGACCCAGTACTTC.

This chain joins TRBV24-1 and TRBJ2-3; tentative D call: TRBD2 (7 bases). This CDR3 region has 13 residues. Deletions cut 9 bases from V and 1 base from J, with 10 bases between. Germline V lookup: CDR1 KGHDR, CDR2 SFDVKD. CDR3 amino acids: CATRGAGTDTQYF. In DNA form, the CDR3 reads TGTGCCACCCGGGGGGCCGGCACAGATACGCAGTATTTT.

The gene calls are TRBV24-1 and TRBJ1-6, with D perhaps TRBD1 (6 bases). The V end lost 7 bases, the J end lost 5 bases, and 14 bases lay between the germline ends. The CDR3 runs to 15 residues. Germline-derived CDR1 and CDR2 are KGHDR and SFDVKD. CDR3 sequence reads: CATRASTGDNSPLHF. The DNA of the CDR3 is TGTGCCACCAGGGCATCGACAGGAGATAATTCACCCCTCCACTTT.

This sequence joins TRBV30 and TRBJ2-1, with 8 bases aligning to TRBD2. This CDR3 contains 14 residues. Losses at the gene ends were 4 bases for V and 9 bases for J; bases not matched to a gene: 11. CDR1 and CDR2 (germline): GTSNPN, SVGIG (reference sequence). The CDR3 nucleotides are TGTGCCTGGAAGACAGGCGGGAGGAATAGTGAGCAGTTCTTC. The encoded protein is CAWKTGGRNSEQFF.

The rearrangement uses TRBV6-2 or TRBV6-3 and TRBJ1-5; D ambiguous. CDR1 is MNHEY and CDR2 is SVGEGT in the germline V gene. Trimming took off 0 bases at V and 6 bases at J, with 15 bases between the two ends. The length of the CDR3 is 16 residues. The CDR3 region is CASSYSGARGGQPQHF. The CDR3 DNA reads TGTGCCAGCAGTTACTCGGGAGCCCGGGGTGGTCAGCCCCAGCATTTT.

The chain employs TRBV3-1 (or the pseudogene TRBV3-2) and TRBJ1-4; no clear D. The CDR3 runs to 16 residues. From germline, CDR1 is LGHDT and CDR2 YNNKEL (reference sequence). Trimming shortened V by 3 bases and J by 1 base, and 12 bases separated the two germline ends. The CDR3 loop is CASSHASHQTNEKLFF. The DNA of the CDR3 is TGTGCCAGCAGCCACGCATCACACCAAACTAATGAAAAACTGTTTTTT.

The chain uses TRBV9 and TRBJ2-1; possibly TRBD1 for D (5 bases). V was trimmed by 4 bases and J by 11 bases, leaving 19 bases between them. Germline CDR1 SGDLS, CDR2 YYNGEE. CDR3 length: 14 amino acids. CDR3 sequence reads: CASSTRAPGNQQFF. The CDR3 DNA sequence: TGTGCCAGCAGCACACGTGCCCCAGGGAATCAGCAGTTCTTC. Full variable domain (missing parts from reference TRBV9 and TRBJ2-1): DSGVTQTPKHLITATGQRVTLRCSPRSGDLSVYWYQQSLDQGLQFLIQYYNGEERAKGNILERFSAQQFPDLHSELNLSSLELGDSALYFCASSTRAPGNQQFFGPGTRLTVL.

The chain combines TRBV30 with TRBJ2-7, with 7 bases fitting TRBD1. The J segment lost 3 bases and the V segment lost 2 bases, leaving 4 bases of the junction unmatched. Germline CDR1 GTSNPN, CDR2 SVGIG (reference sequence). The length of the CDR3 is 13 residues. The CDR3 sequence: CAWSSGQFYEQYF. CDR3 nucleotides: TGTGCCTGGAGTTCGGGACAGTTCTACGAGCAGTACTTC.

The V and J genes are TRBV30 and TRBJ2-2, with 8 bases matching TRBD1. CDR1 is GTSNPN, CDR2 SVGIG, per germline (reference sequence). V lost 2 bases and J lost 7; bases outside the gene matches: 9. This CDR3 has 15 residues. The CDR3 DNA reads as TGTGCCTGGAGTACCCAGGACAGGGCTAACGGGGAGCTGTTTTTT. Its translation: CAWSTQDRANGELFF.

The chain is built from TRBV4-3 and TRBJ2-7, with D tentatively TRBD1 (6 bases). Germline-derived CDR1 and CDR2 are LGHNA and YSLEER. The CDR3 contains 15 residues. Deletions cut 0 bases from V and 4 bases from J, with 13 bases between. Written as DNA, the CDR3 is TGCGCCAGCAGCCAAGATCAGCAGGGGAATTACGAGCAGTACTTC. This encodes CASSQDQQGNYEQYF.

The chain recombines TRBV11-2 with TRBJ2-3; TRBD2 aligns across 9 bases. CDR3 length: 15 residues. With V trimmed by 5 bases and J by 5 bases, 8 bases remained unmatched. Germline values: CDR1 SGHAT, CDR2 FQNNGV. CDR3 protein: CASSPLAGVRDTQYF. The DNA of the CDR3 is TGTGCCAGCAGCCCTTTAGCGGGAGTGAGAGATACGCAGTATTTT.

A word on this clone: Additional DNA sequences in this sample encode the identical CDR3. The chain carries TRBV5-6 and TRBJ2-5; no clear D. Per the germline V gene, CDR1 is SGHDT and CDR2 is YYEEEE. V was cut by 4 bases and J by 1 base, with 2 bases left in between. This CDR3 region has 11 residues. The CDR3 DNA is TGTGCCAGCAGCCTCCAAGAGACCCAGTACTTC. Protein product: CASSLQETQYF.

The rearrangement links TRBV2 to TRBJ2-3, with D maybe TRBD2 (6 bases). The V gene's germline CDR1 is SNHLY and CDR2 FYNNEI. The CDR3 loop spans 17 amino acids. V dropped 3 bases and J dropped 0 bases, with 16 bases sitting between them. The CDR3 bases are TGTGCCAGCAGTGACTCCGGGAGCGGTTTTAGCACAGATACGCAGTATTTT. Translation gives CASSDSGSGFSTDTQYF.

This clone was seen a handful of times. CDR3 sequence (DNA): TGTGCCAGCAGCCAACAGGGGGCGCTGGGTCAGCCCCAGCATTTT. The encoded protein is CASSQQGALGQPQHF. The chain employs TRBV3-1 (or the pseudogene TRBV3-2) and TRBJ1-5; 8 bases line up with TRBD1. V shed 2 bases, J shed 6 bases, and the junction held 6 bases outside the gene matches. The CDR3 consists of 15 residues. CDR1 is LGHDT and CDR2 is YNNKEL in the germline V gene (reference sequence).

The chain carries TRBV7-9 and TRBJ2-7; D is uncertain. The germline V gene encodes CDR1 SEHNR and CDR2 FQNEAQ (reference sequence). The V end was cut by 4 bases, the J end by 4 bases, with 8 bases between. The CDR3 extends over 12 amino acids. This chain's CDR3 is CASSSSQYEQYV. In DNA, the CDR3 is TGTGCCAGCAGCTCCTCACAGTACGAGCAGTACGTC.

This clone occurred once. The rearrangement joins TRBV5-1 to TRBJ2-7; TRBD1 matches at 7 bases. The junction had 5 bases not matched to a gene; V was cut back by 4 bases and J by 4 bases. The germline CDR1 and CDR2 sequences are SGHRS and YFSETQ. The CDR3 runs 13 residues. The chain's CDR3 is CASSTDRQYEQYF. The CDR3 DNA is TGCGCCAGCAGCACGGACAGGCAGTACGAGCAGTACTTC.

This chain links TRBV5-1 with TRBJ2-3, with 10 bases identical to TRBD2. The CDR3 totals 15 residues. After removal of 0 bases from V and 4 bases from J, the junction contained 2 bases not matched to a gene. The germline gives CDR1 SGHRS, CDR2 YFSETQ. For the CDR3, the DNA is TGCGCCAGCAGCTTGGCGCTAGCGGGAGCAGATACGCAGTATTTT. Residues: CASSLALAGADTQYF.

V is TRBV7-9 and J is TRBJ1-1; 7 bases match TRBD1. The V and J ends lost 5 bases and 4 bases, in that order; junction bases with no gene match: 10. Germline-derived CDR1 and CDR2 are SEHNR and FQNEAQ (reference sequence). The CDR3 contains 15 residues. In DNA form, the CDR3 reads TGTGCCAGCAGCCAAAACACAGGGGCCACCACTGAAGCTTTCTTT. Residues: CASSQNTGATTEAFF.

V is TRBV5-4 and J is TRBJ1-1; D gene uncertain. The CDR3 has 16 residues. The germline V gene encodes CDR1 SGHNT and CDR2 YYREEE (reference sequence). Trimming cost V 4 bases and J 1 base, with 17 bases left between them. The CDR3 here is CASSPMVGRGNTEAFF. CDR3 bases: TGTGCCAGCAGCCCCATGGTTGGACGGGGGAACACTGAAGCTTTCTTT. The entire variable domain, with the rest obtained from reference TRBV5-4 and TRBJ1-1, is as follows: ETGVTQSPTHLIKTRGQQVTLRCSSQSGHNTVSWYQQALGQGPQFIFQYYREEENGRGNFPPRFSGLQFPNYSSELNVNALELDDSALYLCASSPMVGRGNTEAFFGQGTRLTVV.

The V and J genes are TRBV6-5 and TRBJ1-2, with 9 bases matching TRBD1. The CDR3 covers 14 residues. The V gene's germline CDR1 is MNHEY and CDR2 SVGAGI. J lost 4 bases, V lost 8 bases, and 8 bases had no gene match. CDR3 sequence: CASRGDRGIYGYTF. CDR3 DNA: TGTGCCAGCCGCGGAGACAGGGGGATCTATGGCTACACCTTC.

This clone was counted a single time. The chain carries TRBV6-5 and TRBJ2-7; tentatively, D is TRBD1 (6 bases). Germline loops: CDR1 MNHEY, CDR2 SVGAGI. Trimming removed 5 bases from V and 1 base from J, with 12 bases in between. The length of the CDR3 is 14 residues. The CDR3: CASSPRQGSYEQYV. The CDR3, as DNA: TGTGCCAGCAGTCCCCGGCAGGGGTCCTACGAGCAGTACGTC.

J is TRBJ1-5 and V is TRBV19; no definite D call. This CDR3 contains 14 residues. The V end was cut by 5 bases, the J end by 4 bases, with 12 bases between. Per the germline V gene, CDR1 is LNHDA and CDR2 is SQIVND (reference sequence). CDR3 coding DNA: TGTGCCAGTAGTGAGGGAGGTGGAAATCAGCCCCAGCATTTT. Translating gives CASSEGGGNQPQHF. Using reference TRBV19 and TRBJ1-5 for the parts outside the CDR3, the full variable domain is DGGITQSPKYLFRKEGQNVTLSCEQNLNHDAMYWYRQDPGQGLRLIYYSQIVNDFQKGDIAEGYSVSREKKESFPLTVTSAQKNPTAFYLCASSEGGGNQPQHFGDGTRLSIL.

The rearrangement links TRBV30 to TRBJ1-6; no definite D call. The V end was cut by 2 bases, the J end by 0 bases, with 5 bases between. The CDR3 runs 14 residues. Germline CDR1 and CDR2: GTSNPN and SVGIG (reference sequence). CDR3 sequence: CAWSPGSYNSPLHF. CDR3 nucleotides: TGTGCCTGGAGTCCGGGCTCCTATAATTCACCCCTCCACTTT.

The chain couples TRBV2 to TRBJ2-7; 11 bases match TRBD2. The CDR3 runs 14 residues. Germline values: CDR1 SNHLY, CDR2 FYNNEI. The trim removed 5 bases at V and 3 bases at J, leaving 3 bases unmatched. The CDR3 reads CASSLGTSGYEQYF. DNA of the CDR3: TGTGCCAGCAGTCTCGGGACTAGCGGCTACGAGCAGTACTTC.

The chain recombines TRBV7-3 with TRBJ2-5; maybe TRBD2 (6 bases). The CDR3 is 13 residues long. CDR1 and CDR2 (germline): SGHTA, FQGTGA. V lost 1 base to trimming and J lost 9 bases, with 12 bases between them. The CDR3 nucleotides read TGTGCCAGCAGCTTAAGCGGGGAGCTCGCCCAGTACTTC. Amino acids: CASSLSGELAQYF.

The rearrangement links TRBV5-1 to TRBJ2-5; no reliable D call. The CDR3 is made up of 15 amino acids. The V end was cut by 4 bases, the J end by 2 bases, with 15 bases between. Germline lookup yields CDR1 SGHRS and CDR2 YFSETQ. The CDR3 DNA sequence: TGCGCCAGCAGCCCGATCGCGCACCCTCAAGAGACCCAGTACTTC. This gives the protein CASSPIAHPQETQYF.